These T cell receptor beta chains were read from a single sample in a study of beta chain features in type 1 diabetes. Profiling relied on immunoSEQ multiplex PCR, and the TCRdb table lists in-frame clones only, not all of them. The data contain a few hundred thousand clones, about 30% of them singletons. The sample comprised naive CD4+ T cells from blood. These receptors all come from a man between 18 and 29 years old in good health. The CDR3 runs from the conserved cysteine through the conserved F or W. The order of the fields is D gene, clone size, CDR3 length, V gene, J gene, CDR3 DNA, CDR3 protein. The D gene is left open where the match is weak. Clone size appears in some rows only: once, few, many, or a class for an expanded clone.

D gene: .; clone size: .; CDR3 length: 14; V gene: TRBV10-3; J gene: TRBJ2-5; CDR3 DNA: TGTGCCATCAGTGAGTCGGGGGTCGTAGAGACCCAGTACTTC; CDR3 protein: CAISESGVVETQYF
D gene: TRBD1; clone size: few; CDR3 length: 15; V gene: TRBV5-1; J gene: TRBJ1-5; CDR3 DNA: TGCGCCAGCAGCTTGGAGACAGGGGGCCATCAGCCCCAGCATTTT; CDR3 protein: CASSLETGGHQPQHF
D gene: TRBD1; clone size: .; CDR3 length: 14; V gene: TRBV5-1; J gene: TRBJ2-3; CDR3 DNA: TGCGCCAGCAGCTTGGGACAGGGGCCAGATACGCAGTATTTT; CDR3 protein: CASSLGQGPDTQYF
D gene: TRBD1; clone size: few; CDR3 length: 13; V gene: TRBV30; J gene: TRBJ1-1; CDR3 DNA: TGTGCCCGCGACAGGGAGGTGAACACTGAAGCTTTCTTT; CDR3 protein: CARDREVNTEAFF
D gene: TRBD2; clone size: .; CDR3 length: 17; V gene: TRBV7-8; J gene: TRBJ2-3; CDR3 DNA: TGTGCCAGCAGCTTAGCTGGGACTAGCGGGACCACAGATACGCAGTATTTT; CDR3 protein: CASSLAGTSGTTDTQYF
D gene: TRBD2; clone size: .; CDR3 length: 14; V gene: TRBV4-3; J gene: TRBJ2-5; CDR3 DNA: TGCGCCAGCAGCCCCAGCGGGAAGGGAGAGACCCAGTACTTC; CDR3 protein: CASSPSGKGETQYF
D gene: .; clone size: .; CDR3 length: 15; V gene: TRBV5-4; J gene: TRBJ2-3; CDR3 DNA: TGTGCCAGCAGCCAGCCTCAGGTCGGGCAAGATACGCAGTATTTT; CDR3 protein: CASSQPQVGQDTQYF
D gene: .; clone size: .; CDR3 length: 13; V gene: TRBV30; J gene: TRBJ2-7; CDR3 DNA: TGTGCCTGGCGGGACACCATCTCCTACGAGCAGTACTTC; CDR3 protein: CAWRDTISYEQYF
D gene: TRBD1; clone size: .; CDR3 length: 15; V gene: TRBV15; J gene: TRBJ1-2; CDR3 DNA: TGTGCCACCAGCATCCGGGACAGGGAGAACTATGGCTACACCTTC; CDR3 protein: CATSIRDRENYGYTF
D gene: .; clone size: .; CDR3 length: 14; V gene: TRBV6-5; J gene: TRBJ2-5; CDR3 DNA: TGTGCCAGCAGCCGGTCGGGGAGGTGGGAGACCCAGTACTTC; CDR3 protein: CASSRSGRWETQYF
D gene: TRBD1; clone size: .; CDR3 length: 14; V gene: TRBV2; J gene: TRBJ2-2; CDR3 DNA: TGTGCCAGCAGTCGGACAGGGGGTACCGGGGAGCTGTTTTTT; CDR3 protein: CASSRTGGTGELFF
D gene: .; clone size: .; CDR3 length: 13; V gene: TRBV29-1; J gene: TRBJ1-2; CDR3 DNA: TGCAGCTCCGCGGGCGGGGGCGGCTATGGCTACACCTTC; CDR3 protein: CSSAGGGGYGYTF
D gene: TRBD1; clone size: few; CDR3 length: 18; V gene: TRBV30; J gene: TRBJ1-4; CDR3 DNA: TGTGCCTGGAGTGTACAGTTTGCGAGGGACAGGGGTCGAGAAAAACTGTTTTTT; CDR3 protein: CAWSVQFARDRGREKLFF
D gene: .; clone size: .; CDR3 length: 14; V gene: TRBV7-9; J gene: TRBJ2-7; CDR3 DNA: TGTGCCAGCAGCCACCGGGACCAGACCTACGAGCAGTACTTC; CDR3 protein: CASSHRDQTYEQYF
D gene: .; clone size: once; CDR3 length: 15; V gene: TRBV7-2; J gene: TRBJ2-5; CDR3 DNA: TGTGCCAGCAGACCACAGACGGGACTGGAAGAGACCCAGTACTTC; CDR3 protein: CASRPQTGLEETQYF
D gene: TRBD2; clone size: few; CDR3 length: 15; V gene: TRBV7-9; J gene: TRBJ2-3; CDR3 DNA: TGTGCCAGCAGCCCGGGACTAGCGGGACCAGATACGCAGTATTTT; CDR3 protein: CASSPGLAGPDTQYF
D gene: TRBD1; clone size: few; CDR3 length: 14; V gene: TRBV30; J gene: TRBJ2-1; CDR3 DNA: TGTGCCTGGAGTAAAGGGGGCACAGGCAATGAGCAGTTCTTC; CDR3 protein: CAWSKGGTGNEQFF
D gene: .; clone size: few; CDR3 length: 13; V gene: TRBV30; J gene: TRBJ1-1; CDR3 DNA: TGTGCCTGGAGTGTTGGTTTGAACACTGAAGCTTTCTTT; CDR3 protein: CAWSVGLNTEAFF
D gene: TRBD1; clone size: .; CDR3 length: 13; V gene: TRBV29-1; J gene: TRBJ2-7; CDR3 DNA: TGCAGCGTTGTAGGGACAGGAACCTGGGAGCAGTACTTC; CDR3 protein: CSVVGTGTWEQYF
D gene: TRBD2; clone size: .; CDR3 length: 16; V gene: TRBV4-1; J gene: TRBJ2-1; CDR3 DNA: TGCGCCAGCAGCCAAGCAAGGACTAGCGGGAATAATGAGCAGTTCTTC; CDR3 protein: CASSQARTSGNNEQFF
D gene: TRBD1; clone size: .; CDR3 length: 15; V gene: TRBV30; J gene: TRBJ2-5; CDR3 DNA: TGTGCCTGGAGGCTAAAGGGGACAGGGGGAGAGACCCAGTACTTC; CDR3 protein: CAWRLKGTGGETQYF
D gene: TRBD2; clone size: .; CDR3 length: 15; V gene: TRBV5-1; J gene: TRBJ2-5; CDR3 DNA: TGCGCCAGCAGCGCAATAGCGGGAGATGGGGAGACCCAGTACTTC; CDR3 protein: CASSAIAGDGETQYF
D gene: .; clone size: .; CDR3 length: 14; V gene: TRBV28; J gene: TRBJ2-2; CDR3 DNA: TGTGCCAGCAGTCTGGACATTAACACCGGGGAGCTGTTTTTT; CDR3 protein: CASSLDINTGELFF
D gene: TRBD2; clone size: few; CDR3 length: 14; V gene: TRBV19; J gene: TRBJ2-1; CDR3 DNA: TGTGCCAGTAGTATAACCCGGGAGGACCATGAGCAGTTCTTC; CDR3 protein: CASSITREDHEQFF
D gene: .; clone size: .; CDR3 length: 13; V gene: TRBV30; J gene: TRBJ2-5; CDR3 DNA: TGTGCCCAAACCCGCTTCCTTGAAGGGACCCAGTACTTC; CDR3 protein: CAQTRFLEGTQYF
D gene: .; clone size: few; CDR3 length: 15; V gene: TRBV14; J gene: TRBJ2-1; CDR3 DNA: TGTGCCAGCAGCCAAGTCGCGACCTCCTACAATGAGCAGTTCTTC; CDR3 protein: CASSQVATSYNEQFF
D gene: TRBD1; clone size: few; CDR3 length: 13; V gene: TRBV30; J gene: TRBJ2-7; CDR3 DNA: TGTGCCTGGAGTCGGGACAGGACTTACGAGCAGTACTTC; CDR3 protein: CAWSRDRTYEQYF
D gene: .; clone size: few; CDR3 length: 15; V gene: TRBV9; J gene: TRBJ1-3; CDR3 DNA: TGTGCCAGCAGCGTAGCTCCGAGCTCTGGAAACACCATATATTTT; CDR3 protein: CASSVAPSSGNTIYF
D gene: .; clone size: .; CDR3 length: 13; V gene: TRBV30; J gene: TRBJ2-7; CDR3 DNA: TGTGCCTGGAGGTGGGACGTGGCCTACGAGCAGTACTTC; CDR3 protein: CAWRWDVAYEQYF
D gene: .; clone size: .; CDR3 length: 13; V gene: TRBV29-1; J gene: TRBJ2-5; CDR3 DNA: TGCAGCGTGGGCCGCGAGAGGGCGGAGACCCAGTACTTC; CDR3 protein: CSVGRERAETQYF
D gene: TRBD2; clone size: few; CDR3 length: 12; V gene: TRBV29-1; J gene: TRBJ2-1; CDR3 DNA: TGCGCGGGAGGGTACGTATACAATGAGCAGTTCTTC; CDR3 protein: CAGGYVYNEQFF
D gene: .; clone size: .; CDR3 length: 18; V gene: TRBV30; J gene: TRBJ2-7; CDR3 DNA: TGTGCCTGGAGGGCGGACTATACCAAAGAGCCCCTATCCTACGAGCAGTACTTC; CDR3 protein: CAWRADYTKEPLSYEQYF
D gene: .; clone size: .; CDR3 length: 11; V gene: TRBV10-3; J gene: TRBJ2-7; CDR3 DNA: TGTGCCATCAGTGGTAGGCAAGAGCAGTACTTC; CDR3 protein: CAISGRQEQYF
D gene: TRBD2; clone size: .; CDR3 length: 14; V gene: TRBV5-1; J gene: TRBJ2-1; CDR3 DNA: TGCGCCAGCAGATCGGGACTAGCTTACAATGAGCAGTTCTTC; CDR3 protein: CASRSGLAYNEQFF
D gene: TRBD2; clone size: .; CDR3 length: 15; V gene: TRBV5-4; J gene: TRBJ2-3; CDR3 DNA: TGTGCCAGCAGCTCACTAGCGGGAGGAACGGATACGCAGTATTTT; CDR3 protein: CASSSLAGGTDTQYF
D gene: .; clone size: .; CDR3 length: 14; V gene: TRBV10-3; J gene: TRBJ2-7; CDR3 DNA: TGTGCCATCAGTGGCCTCGACAGCTCCTACGAGCAGTACTTC; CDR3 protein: CAISGLDSSYEQYF
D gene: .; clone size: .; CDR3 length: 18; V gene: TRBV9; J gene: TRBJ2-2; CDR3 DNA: TGTGCCAGCAGCGTAGATCTACAGTCCTCCCCGAACACCGGGGAGCTGTTTTTT; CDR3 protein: CASSVDLQSSPNTGELFF
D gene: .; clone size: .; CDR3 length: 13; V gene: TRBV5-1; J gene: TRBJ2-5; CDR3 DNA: TGCGCCAGCAGCCATGGACTGGGAGAGACCCAGTACTTC; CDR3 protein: CASSHGLGETQYF
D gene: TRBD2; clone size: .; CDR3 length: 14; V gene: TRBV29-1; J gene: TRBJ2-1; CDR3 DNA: TGCAGCGTATCAGGGCTAGCGGGAGTTGAGGAGCAGTTCTTC; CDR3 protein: CSVSGLAGVEEQFF
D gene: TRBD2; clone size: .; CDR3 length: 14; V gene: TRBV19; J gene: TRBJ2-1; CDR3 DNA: TGTGCCAGCCGCACTAGCGGAGGGAACAATGAGCAGTTCTTC; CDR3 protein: CASRTSGGNNEQFF
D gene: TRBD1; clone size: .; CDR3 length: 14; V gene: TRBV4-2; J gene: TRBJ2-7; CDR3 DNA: TGTGCCAGCAGTCTCGACAGGGTCGACGACGAGCAGTACTTC; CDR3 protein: CASSLDRVDDEQYF
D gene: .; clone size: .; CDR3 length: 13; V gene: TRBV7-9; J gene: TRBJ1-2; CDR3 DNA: TGTGCCAGCAGCCCCACAGAGACCTATGGCTACACCTTC; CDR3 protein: CASSPTETYGYTF
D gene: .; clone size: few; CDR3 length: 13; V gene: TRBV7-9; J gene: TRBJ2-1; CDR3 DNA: TGTGCCAGCAGCTCACATCCCGAGGGCCAGCAGTTCTTC; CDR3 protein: CASSSHPEGQQFF
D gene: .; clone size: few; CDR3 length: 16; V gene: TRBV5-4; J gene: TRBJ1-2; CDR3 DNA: TGTGCCAGCAGCTTGGATTGGACATCCACCCCCACCGGCTACACCTTC; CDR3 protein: CASSLDWTSTPTGYTF
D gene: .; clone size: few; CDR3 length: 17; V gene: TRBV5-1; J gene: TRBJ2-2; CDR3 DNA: TGCGCCAGCAGCAAGATACAAACGGAGGGCCTCTCCGGGGAGCTGTTTTTT; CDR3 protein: CASSKIQTEGLSGELFF
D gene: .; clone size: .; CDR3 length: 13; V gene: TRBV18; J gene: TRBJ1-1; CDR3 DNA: TGTGCCAGCTCACCATTAATCGGGGATGAAGCTTTCTTT; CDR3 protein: CASSPLIGDEAFF
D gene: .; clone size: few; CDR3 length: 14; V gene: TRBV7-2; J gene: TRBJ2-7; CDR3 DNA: TGTGCCAGCAGCTTCCTCCCCGGTACCTACGAGCAGTACTTC; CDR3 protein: CASSFLPGTYEQYF